This T cell receptor (beta chain) was recovered during a study of T cell responses to AZD1222 COVID-19 vaccine. General study results and limits: The peak T cell response came first, and repertoires were sampled only after it. Seropositivity was recorded at baseline in only 6 or 7 AZD1222 recipients. Nearly half of spike-specific TCRs reportedly target unmutated variant regions.

Germline assignment: CDR1 LNHDA and CDR2 SQIVND (reference sequence). The CDR3 runs 13 residues. Trimming shortened V by 4 bases and J by 1 base, and 8 bases separated the two germline ends. Assay used: immunoSEQ multiplex PCR; TCRdb lists only in-frame clones, some missing. The table includes roughly 150,000 clones, roughly 87% detected once. Second-dose intervals near 4 or 12 weeks were combined. Regarding this clone: The antigen is unknown.

This rearrangement joins TRBV19 to TRBJ2-7, with D maybe TRBD1 (5 bases). This TCR was recovered from an adult who received the AZD1222 COVID-19 vaccine. The sequences come from peripheral blood, collected 28 days after the second AZD1222 dose. The CDR3: CASSTQGSYEQYF. The CDR3 bases are TGTGCCAGTAGTACCCAGGGTTCCTACGAGCAGTACTTC.